Here is one T cell receptor (beta chain) with its context. This clonotype turned up a few times. The specificity of this receptor is unknown. Base qualities are missing; no much larger clone stands one base away. RNA was extracted with the RNeasy kit and roughly 0.5 to 1 ug was reverse transcribed using random hexamers. The immunoSEQ multiplex PCR assay, covering 54 Vbeta and 13 Jbeta segments, was used to amplify TCR beta CDR3 regions. PCR amplification bias was corrected by using a synthetic template baseline for primer optimization and computational correction. In the original analysis: Reads were annotated to V, D and J genes according to IMGT and were analyzed with immunoSEQ Analyzer, with only productive sequences retained. Clonality was calculated as one minus the Shannon entropy normalized by log2 of the number of productive unique sequences. For each patient and control, public and private clones were evaluated within the 100 most prevalent clones. Susac-specific clones were defined as absent from healthy and MS cohorts, over a thousand published viral clones and other ImmuneACCESS disease sequences. TCRdb trimmed public reads at Q25 via fastp, called clones via MiXCR and kept in-frame beta chains. Rows with one shared CDR3 protein collapse into an entry with the most common genes and DNA. TCRdb, rather than the study authors, made the V and J calls. The sample table holds roughly 150,000 distinct CDR3 sequences, of which roughly 95% were seen once. Clones ranked in the top ten supply around 0.13% of the sample.

This specimen comes from a study of CD8 T cells in Susac syndrome (dated by TCRdb to 2018 to 2020). As for the study more broadly: The study used repertoire sequencing to test whether antigen drove CD8+ T cell activation and differentiation in Susac syndrome. Overall results and qualifications from the work: The study acknowledged that relatively few individuals were included in the TCR sequencing and HLA analysis.

Peripheral blood CD8+ and CD4+ T cells from healthy donors, Susac syndrome patients and multiple sclerosis patients were profiled by high-throughput TCR beta sequencing. Healthy donors were age- and sex-matched controls. Bulk CD8+ and CD4+ T cells were purified magnetically by negative isolation, whereas CD8+ TEMRA cells were enriched by FACS. Blood was drawn into EDTA tubes, processed within 24 hours, and PBMCs were isolated by density gradient centrifugation. PBMCs intended for TCR sequencing were cryopreserved in liquid nitrogen and thawed later in a water bath at 37 degrees C. Purity of sorted or isolated CD4+, CD8+ and CD8+ TEMRA cells was at least 90%. The CDR3 has 14 amino acids, counting the end cysteine and phenylalanine. The entry retains the CDR3 DNA only, 42 bases that are in frame from base 1. V gives up 8 bases and J gives up 0 bases, and the segment between their germline ends measures 13 bases.

The chain is made from TRBV12-3 or TRBV12-4 and TRBJ1-1; the D segment could be TRBD1, given 5 matching bases. The TCR sequence derives from a human donor in good health. What was sequenced was CD4+ T cells from PBMCs. The sequence in DNA is TGTGCCAGCTCACCTCAGGGTATGAACACTGAAGCTTTCTTT. Its amino acids are CASSPQGMNTEAFF.